This T cell receptor (beta chain) was recorded in a study of neurological immune-mediated disorders. The unsorted libraries originated from 2 million PBMCs kept at -80 C. Each CDR3 protein is one row after TCRdb ran MiXCR on the 5' RACE reads. The sample includes under 75,000 distinct CDR3 sequences, around 5% of them seen just once. Germline V lookup: CDR1 DFQATT, CDR2 SNEGSKA (reference sequence). CDR3 size: 13 residues. Unmatched junction bases numbered 5, after V lost 4 bases and J lost 5 bases. General study findings and limits: In HTLV-1-associated myelopathy, TCR clonal expansion was greatest, whereas multiple sclerosis had the least, falling below healthy controls.

This clonotype was seen a few times. Its antigen is not identified. The chain recombines TRBV20-1 with TRBJ2-3; TRBD2 matches 8 bases. The sequence was obtained from a human donor with multiple sclerosis. The donor label of this sample is uncertain. The sequencing input was PBMCs. CDR3 in amino acids: CSAIAGIIDTQYF. The CDR3 DNA follows: TGCAGTGCTATAGCGGGAATCATAGATACGCAGTATTTT.